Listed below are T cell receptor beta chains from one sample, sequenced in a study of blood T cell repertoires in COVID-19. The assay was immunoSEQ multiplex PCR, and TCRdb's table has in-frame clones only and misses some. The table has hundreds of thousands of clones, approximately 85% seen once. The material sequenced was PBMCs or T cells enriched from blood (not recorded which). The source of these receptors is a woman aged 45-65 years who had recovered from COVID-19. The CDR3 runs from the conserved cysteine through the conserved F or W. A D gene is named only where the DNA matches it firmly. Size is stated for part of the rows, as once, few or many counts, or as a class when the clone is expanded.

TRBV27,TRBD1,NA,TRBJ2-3,TGTGCCAGCAGTTACAGGGGGCGCAGCACAGATACGCAGTATTTT,CASSYRGRSTDTQYF
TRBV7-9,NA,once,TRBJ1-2,TGTGCCAGCAGCGTCGACACAAACCCCTATGGCTACACCTTC,CASSVDTNPYGYTF
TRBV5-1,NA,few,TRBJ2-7,TGCGCCAGCAGCTTGGCCAGTGGTACTAACGCGCAGTACTTC,CASSLASGTNAQYF
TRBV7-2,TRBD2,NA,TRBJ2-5,TGTGCCAGCAGCACGCGGACTAGCGGGGGGGCGAGTCGAGTGGAGACCCAGTACTTC,CASSTRTSGGASRVETQYF
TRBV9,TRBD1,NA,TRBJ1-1,TGTGCCAGCAGCGCCAGGGGGATGAACACTGAAGCTTTCTTT,CASSARGMNTEAFF
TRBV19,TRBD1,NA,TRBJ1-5,TGTGCCAGTGCAGGGACAGGGAGAGATTTCAATCAGCCCCAGCATTTT,CASAGTGRDFNQPQHF
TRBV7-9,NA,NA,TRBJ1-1,TGTGCCAGCAGCTTAGTTTGGCAGAACACTGAAGCTTTCTTT,CASSLVWQNTEAFF
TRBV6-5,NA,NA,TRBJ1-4,TGTGCCAGCAGTTACCAGGGAGGGGCAACTAATGAAAAACTGTTTTTT,CASSYQGGATNEKLFF
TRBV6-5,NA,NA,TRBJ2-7,TGTGCCAGCAGTTACTACCAAGCCCCTTACGAGCAGTACTTC,CASSYYQAPYEQYF
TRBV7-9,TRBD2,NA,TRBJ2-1,TGTGCCAGCTCCCTAGCGGGAGGCTACAATGAGCAGTTCTTC,CASSLAGGYNEQFF